This TCR beta chain originates from a study of blood T cell repertoires in COVID-19. Background on the study: Samples taken during acute and convalescent COVID-19 were collected in the United States, Italy and Spain.

Original methodology: Reference gene primer amplification gave estimated nucleated cell counts. The assay was immunoSEQ multiplex PCR, and TCRdb's table has in-frame clones only and misses some. V and J calls and clone size are given by that table; D and trimming were obtained from the DNA. The data show some 80,000 clones, roughly nine tenths seen once. CDR1 MNHEY and CDR2 SVGAGI come from the germline V gene. Between the trimmed V and J ends, which lost 8 bases and 1 base, there was a span of 9 bases. This CDR3 is 14 amino acids long. The sequence derives from a human donor in a cohort sampled during active COVID-19. This chain connects TRBV6-5 to TRBJ2-6; D is ambiguous. The specimen sequenced was peripheral blood. Here the CDR3 reads CASAETSGANVLTF. The CDR3 nucleotides are TGTGCCAGCGCGGAGACTTCTGGGGCCAACGTCCTGACTTTC.